The next 14 T cell receptor beta chains were all read from a single sample in a study of cytomegalovirus exposure and HLA in healthy donors (dated 2017 in TCRdb). The method was the immunoSEQ multiplex PCR assay. For the multiplex PCR, a mixture combining 60 forward primers for TCR Vbeta segments and 13 reverse primers for TCR Jbeta segments was used. Not all clones reach the TCRdb copy of this immuneACCESS table, which keeps in-frame sequences only. Checked studies attribute under half of the gap to unresolved V genes and leave the rest unexplained. Recorded for this sample are 140,000 to 150,000 clones; 75% of them occurred a single time. Around 7% of the sample goes to the ten largest clones. The sample consisted of PBMCs. The receptors were gathered from a man younger than 45 in good health and CMV-seronegative.

This clone was counted between two and nine times. The chain has TRBV7-9 and TRBJ2-6; D possibly corresponds to TRBD2 (5 bases). The V gene's germline CDR1 is SEHNR and CDR2 FQNEAQ (reference sequence). This CDR3 comprises 14 residues. The V end was cut by 5 bases, the J end by 6 bases, with 11 bases between. The CDR3 loop is CASSPPGSANVLTF. The CDR3 coding sequence is TGTGCCAGCAGCCCACCGGGGTCGGCCAACGTCCTGACTTTC.

The V and J genes are TRBV27 and TRBJ2-3, with a weak D call TRBD2 (7 bases). There are 16 residues in the CDR3. V lost 3 bases and J lost 6, with 19 bases in between. Germline V lookup: CDR1 MNHEY, CDR2 SMNVEV (reference sequence). This CDR3 reads CASSLGGALEDDTQYF. The CDR3 DNA is TGTGCCAGCAGTTTGGGGGGGGCCCTAGAGGACGATACGCAGTATTTT.

The CDR3 region has the DNA TGTGCCAGCAGCCCTTGGACAGGGAACAATGAGCAGTTCTTC. The encoded protein is CASSPWTGNNEQFF. This chain links TRBV11-3 with TRBJ2-1; TRBD1 matches at 8 bases. CDR1 is SGHNT, CDR2 YENEEA, per germline. The CDR3 is made up of 14 amino acids. J was trimmed by 5 bases and V by 5 bases; bases with no gene match: 5.

This chain links TRBV4-1 with TRBJ1-6; D remains ambiguous. Per germline, CDR1 MGHRA and CDR2 YSYEKL. This CDR3 region has 15 residues. Between the trimmed V and J ends, which lost 0 bases and 9 bases, there was a span of 12 bases. The DNA of the CDR3 is TGCGCCAGCAGCCAAGAGCGAGAGCCTTTTTCACCCCTCCACTTT. This gives the protein CASSQEREPFSPLHF.

As to this clone: At the DNA level, this CDR3 is encoded by other sequences in the same sample as well. This chain joins TRBV2 and TRBJ1-1; D may be TRBD1 (5 bases). Looked up from germline, CDR1 is SNHLY and CDR2 is FYNNEI. The CDR3 length is 13 residues. Trimming pared 4 bases from V and 0 bases from J, leaving 6 bases between. CDR3 sequence reads: CASSARVNTEAFF. The CDR3 nucleotides read TGTGCCAGCAGTGCCAGGGTGAACACTGAAGCTTTCTTT. Combining the CDR3 with reference TRBV2 and TRBJ1-1 gives the whole variable domain EPEVTQTPSHQVTQMGQEVILRCVPISNHLYFYWYRQILGQKVEFLVSFYNNEISEKSEIFDDQFSVERPDGSNFTLKIRSTKLEDSAMYFCASSARVNTEAFFGQGTRLTVV.

This chain connects TRBV29-1 to TRBJ2-7, with D unresolved. The CDR3 loop spans 12 amino acids. Germline V gene data show CDR1 as SQVTM and CDR2 as ANQGSEA. Between the trimmed V and J ends, which lost 6 bases and 7 bases, there was a span of 16 bases. DNA of the CDR3: TGCAGCGTGGCCGATGCGGATGTTGAGCAGTACTTC. This sequence encodes CSVADADVEQYF.

The rearrangement joins TRBV5-1 to TRBJ2-7; TRBD1 matches at 9 bases. V lost 0 bases and J lost 3; bases outside the gene matches: 10. This CDR3 has 17 residues. Germline CDR1 reads SGHRS; CDR2 reads YFSETQ. CDR3 nucleotide sequence: TGCGCCAGCAGCTTGGGGCATGGGACAGGGACGGGCTACGAGCAGTACTTC. Its protein is CASSLGHGTGTGYEQYF.

This clone was seen more than once but under ten times. The rearrangement links TRBV11-2 to TRBJ1-5; TRBD1 agrees at 9 bases. This CDR3 has 14 amino acids. Germline CDR1 SGHAT, CDR2 FQNNGV. The V gene end was trimmed by 6 bases and the J gene end by 6 bases; junction bases not matched to a gene: 6. CDR3: CASSLDRGTQPQHF. The CDR3 region has the DNA TGTGCCAGCAGTCTAGACAGGGGGACTCAGCCCCAGCATTTT.

V and J are TRBV12-2 and TRBJ2-7; TRBD2, the table's D call, lacks a check against the DNA. TRBV12-2 is a listed pseudogene. The CDR3 spans 16 residues. The CDR3 here is CASPGSGTSSSYEQYF. The CDR3 DNA reads as TGTGCAAGTCCCGGGTCCGGGACTTCTAGCTCCTACGAGCAGTACTTC.

The CDR3 DNA sequence: TGCGCCAGCGGCCTTGCCAGGTCTGAAGAGACCCAGTACTTC. Translating gives CASGLARSEETQYF. The chain links TRBV5-1 to TRBJ2-5, with no clear D. The CDR3 is made up of 14 amino acids. Per germline, CDR1 SGHRS and CDR2 YFSETQ. The ends were cut back, 7 bases at V and 3 bases at J, with 16 bases in the middle.

The V call is TRBV5-1, the J call TRBJ2-3; 7 bases map to TRBD2. V trimming: 4 bases; J trimming: 0 bases; junction bases outside the gene matches: 5. Germline CDR1 and CDR2: SGHRS and YFSETQ. There are 15 residues in the CDR3. The CDR3: CASSPGGSSTDTQYF. CDR3 DNA sequence: TGCGCCAGCAGCCCGGGGGGTTCTAGCACAGATACGCAGTATTTT.

This clone was recorded a few times. This chain links TRBV7-3 with TRBJ2-1, with D perhaps TRBD2 (7 bases). Germline-derived CDR1 and CDR2 are SGHTA and FQGTGA. The CDR3 has 15 residues. Deletions cut 5 bases from V and 7 bases from J, with 18 bases between. The CDR3 loop reads CASSPPGGVPNEQFF. The CDR3 DNA reads as TGTGCCAGCAGCCCCCCGGGGGGCGTACCAAATGAGCAGTTCTTC.

V is TRBV27 and J is TRBJ2-5; a weak D match, TRBD2 (5 bases). CDR3 size: 15 residues. Deletions cut 3 bases from V and 5 bases from J, with 16 bases between. Germline V gives CDR1 MNHEY, CDR2 SMNVEV (reference sequence). CDR3 DNA sequence: TGTGCCAGCAGTTTCAAGGCCGCGAAGCGGGAGACCCAGTACTTC. Translating it yields CASSFKAAKRETQYF.

This chain uses TRBV7-8 with TRBJ2-2; weak D call: TRBD1 (6 bases). The CDR3 sequence is 16 residues long. Germline V CDR1 and CDR2: SGHVS, FQNEAQ. With 1 base removed from V and 3 bases from J, the gap between germline ends came to 12 bases. CDR3 in DNA: TGTGCCAGCAGCTTAGTAGCAGGGGCGTACACCGGGGAGCTGTTTTTT. Encoded protein: CASSLVAGAYTGELFF.